This TCR beta chain was recorded in a study of breast tumors, draining lymph nodes, adjacent tissues. This clonotype was detected ten times or more. Antigen: not known. TCRdb reprocessed the multiplex PCR reads with MiXCR, giving one entry per CDR3 protein. The data show 140,000 or so distinct CDR3 sequences, 30% to 35% seen once. The lymph nodes were axillary draining lymph nodes from breast cancer patients. Trimming took off 0 bases at V and 12 bases at J, with 18 bases between the two ends. This CDR3 is 14 amino acids long. CDR1 is DFQATT, CDR2 SNEGSKA, per germline (reference sequence). General study points: The data were judged consistent with most tumor T cells coming from lymph node and expanding in tumor. Tumor TCR diversity was below lymph nodes but above nontumor tissue. Luminal-like breast cancer showed significantly greater tumor-nontumor repertoire similarity than basal-like breast cancer did.

This chain links TRBV20-1 with TRBJ2-1; TRBD1 is a possible D gene (6 bases). The sample taken for sequencing was axillary lymph node tissue. This receptor was obtained from a female donor with breast cancer. Some clones in this sample may be carry-over from other donors' samples. As DNA, the CDR3 is TGCAGTGCTAGAGATCTGGGCGACCTGGGGGCGCAGTTCTTC. Amino acids: CSARDLGDLGAQFF.